These T cell receptor beta chains were read from a single sample in a study of blood T cell repertoires in COVID-19. TCRdb's table, derived via immunoSEQ multiplex PCR, lists solely in-frame clones and lacks some. The sample lists 200,000 to 300,000 clones; approximately 83% were seen once. Sequencing was carried out using PBMCs or T cells enriched from blood (not recorded which). The origin of the receptors is a woman aged 40 to 50 with acute COVID-19. Each CDR3 is given without its conserved first and last residue.

V	J	CDR3
TRBV11-3	TRBJ2-6	ASRDRNSGANVLT
TRBV4-1	TRBJ1-2	ASSQGTLSDYGYT
TRBV29-1	TRBJ1-6	SVVTGDSPLH
TRBV4-2	TRBJ1-6	ASSQEGTGQDSPLH
TRBV19	TRBJ2-5	ASSIWSMGVETQY
TRBV5-6	TRBJ2-1	ASSLPVAGGPRGEQF
TRBV6-1	TRBJ1-2	ASSEVGRTRYGYT
TRBV7-9	TRBJ1-4	ASSSRRGQGKGNEKLF
TRBV7-3	TRBJ2-3	ASSSAGGLRDTQY
TRBV10-2	TRBJ1-5	ASSGGQLSNQPQH
TRBV18	TRBJ1-1	ASSPPGTSPEAF
TRBV7-8	TRBJ2-7	ASSLAPVSAYEQY
TRBV2	TRBJ2-1	ATRLAGAYEQF
TRBV7-8	TRBJ1-5	ASEWGGSNQPQH
TRBV11-3	TRBJ2-7	ASSLVTSGRQQY
TRBV29-1	TRBJ2-5	SVEERGGGETQY
TRBV7-9	TRBJ1-2	ASSVTGTGRDGYT